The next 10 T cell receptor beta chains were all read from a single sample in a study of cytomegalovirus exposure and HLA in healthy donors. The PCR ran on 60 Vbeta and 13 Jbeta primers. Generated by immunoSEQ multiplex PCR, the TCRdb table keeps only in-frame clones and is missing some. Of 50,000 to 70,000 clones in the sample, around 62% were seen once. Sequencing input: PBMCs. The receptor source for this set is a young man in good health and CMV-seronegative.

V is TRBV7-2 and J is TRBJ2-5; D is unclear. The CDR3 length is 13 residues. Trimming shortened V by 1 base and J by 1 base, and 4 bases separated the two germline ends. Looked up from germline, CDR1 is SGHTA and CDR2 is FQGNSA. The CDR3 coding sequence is TGTGCCAGCAGCTTAGGGCCCCAAGAGACCCAGTACTTC. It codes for CASSLGPQETQYF.

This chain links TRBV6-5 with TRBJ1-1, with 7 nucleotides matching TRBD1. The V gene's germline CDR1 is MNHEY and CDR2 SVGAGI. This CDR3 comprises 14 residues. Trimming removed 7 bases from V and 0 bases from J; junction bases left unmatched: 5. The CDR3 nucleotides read TGTGCCAGCACCAGACAGGGTGTGAACACTGAAGCTTTCTTT. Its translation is CASTRQGVNTEAFF.

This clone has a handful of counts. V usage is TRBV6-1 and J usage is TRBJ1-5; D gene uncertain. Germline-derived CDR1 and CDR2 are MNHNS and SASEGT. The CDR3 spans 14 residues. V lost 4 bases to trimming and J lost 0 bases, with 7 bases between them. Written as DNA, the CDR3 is TGTGCCAGCAGTGGACTTAATAGCAATCAGCCCCAGCATTTT. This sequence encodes CASSGLNSNQPQHF.

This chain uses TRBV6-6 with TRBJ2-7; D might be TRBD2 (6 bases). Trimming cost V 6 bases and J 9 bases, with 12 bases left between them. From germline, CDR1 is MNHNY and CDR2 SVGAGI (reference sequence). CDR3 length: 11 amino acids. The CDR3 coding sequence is TGTGCCAGCAGGGTCGGGGAGGTGCAGTACTTC. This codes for CASRVGEVQYF.

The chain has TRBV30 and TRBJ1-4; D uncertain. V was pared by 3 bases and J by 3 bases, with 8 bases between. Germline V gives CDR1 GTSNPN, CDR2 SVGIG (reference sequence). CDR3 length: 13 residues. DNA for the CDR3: TGTGCCTGGAGATACGGTTCTAATGAAAAACTGTTTTTT. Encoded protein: CAWRYGSNEKLFF.

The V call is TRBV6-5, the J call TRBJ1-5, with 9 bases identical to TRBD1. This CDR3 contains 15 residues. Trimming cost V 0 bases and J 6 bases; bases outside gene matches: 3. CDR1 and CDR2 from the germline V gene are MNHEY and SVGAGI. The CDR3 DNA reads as TGTGCCAGCAGTTACTCGTGGACAGGGGTTCAGCCCCAGCATTTT. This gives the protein CASSYSWTGVQPQHF.

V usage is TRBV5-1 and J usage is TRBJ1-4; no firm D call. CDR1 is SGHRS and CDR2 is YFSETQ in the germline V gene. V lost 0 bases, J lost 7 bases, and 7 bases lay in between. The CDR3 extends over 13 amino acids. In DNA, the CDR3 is TGCGCCAGCAGCTTGGCACCGGGTGAAAAACTGTTTTTT. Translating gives CASSLAPGEKLFF.

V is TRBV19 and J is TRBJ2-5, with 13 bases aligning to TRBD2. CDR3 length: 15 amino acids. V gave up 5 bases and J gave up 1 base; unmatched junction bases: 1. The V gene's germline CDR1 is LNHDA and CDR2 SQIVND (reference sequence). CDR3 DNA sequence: TGTGCCAGTAGTGGACTAGCGGGGGTCCAAGAGACCCAGTACTTC. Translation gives CASSGLAGVQETQYF.

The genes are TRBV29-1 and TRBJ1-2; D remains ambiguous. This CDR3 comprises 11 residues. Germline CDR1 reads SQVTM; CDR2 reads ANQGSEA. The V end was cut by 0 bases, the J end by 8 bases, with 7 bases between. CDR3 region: CSVEETGGYTF. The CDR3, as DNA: TGCAGCGTTGAAGAGACTGGCGGCTACACCTTC.

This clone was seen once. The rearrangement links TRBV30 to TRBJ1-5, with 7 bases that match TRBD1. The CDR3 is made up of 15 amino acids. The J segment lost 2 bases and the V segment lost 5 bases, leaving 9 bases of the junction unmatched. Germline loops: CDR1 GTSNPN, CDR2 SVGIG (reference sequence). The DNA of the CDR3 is TGTGCCTGGGGGAACAGGGGAAAGGGCAATCAGCCCCAGCATTTT. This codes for CAWGNRGKGNQPQHF.